The 5 T cell receptor beta chains below come from one sample, sequenced in a study of PD-L1 blockade in urothelial cancer. Profiled with immunoSEQ multiplex PCR; TCRdb holds only in-frame clones, not every one. The data hold just under 45,000 clones, with around 89% observed a single time. The material sequenced was PBMCs, taken around atezolizumab (anti-PD-L1) treatment. The receptors here all came from an older woman with urothelial cancer.

The chain employs TRBV12-5 and TRBJ2-1; a possible D gene is TRBD2 (6 bases). The CDR3 length is 14 residues. V gave up 4 bases and J gave up 5 bases, with 12 bases separating them. Germline CDR1 reads LGHNT; CDR2 reads FRNRAP. In DNA form, the CDR3 reads TGTGCTAGTGGTTCGGAGGGAGAAAACAATGAGCAGTTCTTC. Amino acids: CASGSEGENNEQFF.

This clone has only a few counts. V gene TRBV5-1 combines with J gene TRBJ2-7; 7 positions agree with TRBD1. The V and J ends lost 4 bases and 3 bases, in that order; junction bases with no gene match: 7. The length of the CDR3 is 14 residues. The germline gives CDR1 SGHRS, CDR2 YFSETQ. In DNA, the CDR3 is TGCGCCAGCAGCAATACAGGGGTTTACTACGAGCAGTACTTC. Translating it yields CASSNTGVYYEQYF.

The chain has TRBV7-2 and TRBJ2-1, with D possibly matching TRBD2 (5 bases). The CDR3 is 15 residues long. Germline V gene data show CDR1 as SGHTA and CDR2 as FQGNSA. With 1 base removed from V and 5 bases from J, the gap between germline ends came to 12 bases. CDR3 DNA sequence: TGTGCCAGCAGCTTAGTTGGGAGTCGAAACAATGAGCAGTTCTTC. Translated, it gives CASSLVGSRNNEQFF.

This chain connects TRBV4-3 to TRBJ2-1, with TRBD1 identical over 9 bases. CDR3 length equals 17 residues. The trim removed 0 bases at V and 0 bases at J, leaving 3 bases unmatched. The V gene's germline CDR1 is LGHNA and CDR2 YSLEER. As DNA, the CDR3 is TGCGCCAGCAGCCAAGATCCGGACAGGGGCTCCTACAATGAGCAGTTCTTC. As protein: CASSQDPDRGSYNEQFF.

The CDR3 region has the DNA TGTGCCAGCAGTGAAGCGCGGGAACTCACAGATACGCAGTATTTT. This gives the protein CASSEARELTDTQYF. The V call is TRBV2, the J call TRBJ2-3, with a tentative D call TRBD2 (6 bases). V was shortened by 0 bases and J by 2 bases, with 9 bases between the two germline ends. The CDR3 totals 15 residues. Germline CDR1 and CDR2: SNHLY and FYNNEI.